This TCR beta chain was retrieved from a study of control samples from healthy donors and cancer patients. Some clones are missing from TCRdb's copy, which holds only in-frame ones; the method was immunoSEQ multiplex PCR. The data hold under 200,000 clones, with 88% observed a single time. This TCR derives from a woman in her thirties in good health. Sequencing used blood.

CDR3 in DNA: TGTGCCACCAGCGGGGGAGATACAGGGCACCAAGAGACCCAGTACTTC. It specifies CATSGGDTGHQETQYF. The chain joins TRBV15 to TRBJ2-5, with D possibly TRBD1 on 6 matching bases. CDR1 is LNHNV and CDR2 is YYDKDF in the germline V gene (reference sequence). V was cut by 5 bases and J by 0 bases, with 16 bases left in between. This CDR3 spans 16 amino acids.